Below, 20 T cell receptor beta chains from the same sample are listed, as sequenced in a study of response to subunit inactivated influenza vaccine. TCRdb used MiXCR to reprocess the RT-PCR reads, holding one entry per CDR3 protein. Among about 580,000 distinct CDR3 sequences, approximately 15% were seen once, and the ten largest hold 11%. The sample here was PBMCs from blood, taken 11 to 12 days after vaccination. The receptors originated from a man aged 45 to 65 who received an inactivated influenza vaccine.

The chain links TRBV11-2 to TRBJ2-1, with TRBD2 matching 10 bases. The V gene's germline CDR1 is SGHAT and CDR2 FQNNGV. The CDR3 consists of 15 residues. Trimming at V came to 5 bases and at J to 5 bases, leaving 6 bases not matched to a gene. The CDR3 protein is CASSLGTSEHNEQFF. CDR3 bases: TGTGCCAGCAGCCTGGGGACTAGCGAGCACAATGAGCAGTTCTTC.

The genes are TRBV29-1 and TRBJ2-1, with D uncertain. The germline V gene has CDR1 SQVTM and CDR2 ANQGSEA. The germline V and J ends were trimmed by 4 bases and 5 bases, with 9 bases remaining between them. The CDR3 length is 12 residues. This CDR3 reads CSVGLVNNEQFF. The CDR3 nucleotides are TGCAGCGTTGGCCTAGTAAACAATGAGCAGTTCTTC.

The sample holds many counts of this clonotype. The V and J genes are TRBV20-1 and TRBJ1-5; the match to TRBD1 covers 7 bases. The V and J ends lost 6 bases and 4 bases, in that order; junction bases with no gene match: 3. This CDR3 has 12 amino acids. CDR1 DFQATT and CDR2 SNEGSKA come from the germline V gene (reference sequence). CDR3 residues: CSARDRNQPQHF. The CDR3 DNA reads TGCAGTGCGAGGGACAGAAATCAGCCCCAGCATTTT.

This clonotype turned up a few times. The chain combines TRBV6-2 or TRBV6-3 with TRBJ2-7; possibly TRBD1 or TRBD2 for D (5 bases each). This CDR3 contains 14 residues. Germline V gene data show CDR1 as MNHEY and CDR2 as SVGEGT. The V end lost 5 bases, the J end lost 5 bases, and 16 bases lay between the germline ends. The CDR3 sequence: CASSTLLGPNEQYF. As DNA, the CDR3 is TGTGCCAGCAGTACCCTACTGGGACCCAACGAGCAGTACTTC.

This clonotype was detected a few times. The CDR3 DNA reads TGTGCCAGCAGCACCCGAGGGGGGGGCGACACTGAAGCTTTCTTT. Translating it yields CASSTRGGGDTEAFF. The chain employs TRBV11-2 and TRBJ1-1; a weak D match, TRBD1 (6 bases). V was pared by 5 bases and J by 3 bases, with 16 bases between. This CDR3 contains 15 residues. CDR1 SGHAT and CDR2 FQNNGV come from the germline V gene. The full variable domain, its missing parts supplied by reference TRBV11-2 and TRBJ1-1, is EAGVAQSPRYKIIEKRQSVAFWCNPISGHATLYWYQQILGQGPKLLIQFQNNGVVDDSQLPKDRFSAERLKGVDSTLKIQPAKLEDSAVYLCASSTRGGGDTEAFFGQGTRLTVV.

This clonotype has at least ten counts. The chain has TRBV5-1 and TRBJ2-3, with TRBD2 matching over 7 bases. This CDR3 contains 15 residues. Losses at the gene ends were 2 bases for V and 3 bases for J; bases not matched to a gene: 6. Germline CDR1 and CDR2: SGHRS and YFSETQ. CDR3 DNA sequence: TGCGCCAGCAGCTTAGGCGGGAGACGGACAGATACGCAGTATTTT. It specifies CASSLGGRRTDTQYF. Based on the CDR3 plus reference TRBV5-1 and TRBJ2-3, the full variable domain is KAGVTQTPRYLIKTRGQQVTLSCSPISGHRSVSWYQQTPGQGLQFLFEYFSETQRNKGNFPGRFSGRQFSNSRSEMNVSTLELGDSALYLCASSLGGRRTDTQYFGPGTRLTVL.

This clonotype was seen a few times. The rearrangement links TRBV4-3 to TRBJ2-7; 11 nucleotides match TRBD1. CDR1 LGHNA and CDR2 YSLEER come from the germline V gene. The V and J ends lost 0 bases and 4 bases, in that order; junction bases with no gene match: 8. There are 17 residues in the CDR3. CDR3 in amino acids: CASSQEADRGRYYEQYF. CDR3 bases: TGCGCCAGCAGCCAAGAAGCGGACAGGGGGCGCTATTACGAGCAGTACTTC.

CDR3 nucleotides: TGTGCCAGCAGTCCACCTTTCAGCCTGGCCGGGGGGGGAGAGCAGTTCTTC. Translation gives CASSPPFSLAGGGEQFF. V gene TRBV7-9 combines with J gene TRBJ2-1, with 8 nucleotides matching TRBD2. The CDR3 loop spans 17 amino acids. Germline trimming cut 6 bases from V and 10 bases from J; bases unmatched to any gene: 20. The V gene's germline CDR1 is SEHNR and CDR2 FQNEAQ (reference sequence).

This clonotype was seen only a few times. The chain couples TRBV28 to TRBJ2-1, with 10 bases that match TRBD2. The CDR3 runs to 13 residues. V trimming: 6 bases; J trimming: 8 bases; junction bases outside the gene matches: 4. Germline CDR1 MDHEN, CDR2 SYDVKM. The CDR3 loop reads CASRGLANYEQFF. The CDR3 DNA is TGTGCCAGCAGGGGACTAGCGAACTATGAGCAGTTCTTC.

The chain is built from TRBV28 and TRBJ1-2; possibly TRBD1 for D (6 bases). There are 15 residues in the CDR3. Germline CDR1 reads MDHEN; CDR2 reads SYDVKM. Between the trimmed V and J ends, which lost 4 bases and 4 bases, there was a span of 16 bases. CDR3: CASSWEGGDFYGYTF. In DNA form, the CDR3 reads TGTGCCAGCAGTTGGGAGGGGGGAGACTTCTATGGCTACACCTTC.

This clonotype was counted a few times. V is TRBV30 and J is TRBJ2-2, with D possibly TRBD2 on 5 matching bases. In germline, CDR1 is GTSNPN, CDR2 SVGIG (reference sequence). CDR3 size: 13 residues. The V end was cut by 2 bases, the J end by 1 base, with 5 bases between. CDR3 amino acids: CAWSSGNTGELFF. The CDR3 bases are TGTGCCTGGAGTAGCGGGAACACCGGGGAGCTGTTTTTT.

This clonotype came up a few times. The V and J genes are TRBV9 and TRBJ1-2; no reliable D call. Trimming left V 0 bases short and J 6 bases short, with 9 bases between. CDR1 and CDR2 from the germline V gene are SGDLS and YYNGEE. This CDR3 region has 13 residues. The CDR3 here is CASSVGEEDGYTF. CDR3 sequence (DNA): TGTGCCAGCAGCGTAGGGGAGGAGGATGGCTACACCTTC.

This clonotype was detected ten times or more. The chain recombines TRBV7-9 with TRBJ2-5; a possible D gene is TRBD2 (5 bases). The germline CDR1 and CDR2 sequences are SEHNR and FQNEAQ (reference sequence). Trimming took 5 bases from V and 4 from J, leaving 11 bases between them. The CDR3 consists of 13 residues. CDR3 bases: TGTGCCAGCAGCACGGGGTCGGGAGAGACCCAGTACTTC. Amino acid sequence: CASSTGSGETQYF. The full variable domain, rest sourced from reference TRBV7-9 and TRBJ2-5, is DTGVSQNPRHKITKRGQNVTFRCDPISEHNRLYWYRQTLGQGPEFLTYFQNEAQLEKSRLLSDRFSAERPKGSFSTLEIQRTEQGDSAMYLCASSTGSGETQYFGPGTRLLVL.

In nucleotides, the CDR3 is TGTGCCAGCAGTCAACTTGGTACAGGTTCTTACGAGCAGTACTTC. Protein product: CASSQLGTGSYEQYF. V usage is TRBV6-2 or TRBV6-3 and J usage is TRBJ2-7; D is perhaps TRBD1 (5 bases). V dropped 5 bases and J dropped 4 bases, with 18 bases sitting between them. This CDR3 is built from 15 residues. Per germline, CDR1 MNHEY and CDR2 SVGEGT.

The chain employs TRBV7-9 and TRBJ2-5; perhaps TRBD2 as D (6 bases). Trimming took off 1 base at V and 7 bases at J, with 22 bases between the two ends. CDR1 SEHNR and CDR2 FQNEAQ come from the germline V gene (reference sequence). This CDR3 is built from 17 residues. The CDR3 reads CASSLVGRTPGFGTQYF. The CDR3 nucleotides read TGTGCCAGCAGCTTAGTTGGGAGGACACCCGGTTTTGGGACCCAGTACTTC.

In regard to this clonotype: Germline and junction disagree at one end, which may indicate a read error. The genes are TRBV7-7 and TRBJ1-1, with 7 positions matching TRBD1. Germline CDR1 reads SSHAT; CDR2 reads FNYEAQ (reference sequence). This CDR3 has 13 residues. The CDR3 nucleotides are TGTGCTAGCAGCCCAGGGCCGACAGGGCGGGCTTTCTTT. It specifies CASSPGPTGRAFF.

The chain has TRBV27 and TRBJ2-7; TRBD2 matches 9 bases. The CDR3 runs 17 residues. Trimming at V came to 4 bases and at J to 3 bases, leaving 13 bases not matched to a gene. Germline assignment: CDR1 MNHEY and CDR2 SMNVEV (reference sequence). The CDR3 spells CASSYQRASGTHYEQYF. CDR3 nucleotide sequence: TGTGCCAGCAGTTATCAACGGGCTAGCGGGACTCACTACGAGCAGTACTTC.

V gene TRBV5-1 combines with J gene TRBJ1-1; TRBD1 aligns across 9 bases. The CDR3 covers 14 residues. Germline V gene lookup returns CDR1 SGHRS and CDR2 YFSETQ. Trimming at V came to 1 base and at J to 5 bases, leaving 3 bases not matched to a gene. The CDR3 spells CASSLRQGETEAFF. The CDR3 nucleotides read TGCGCCAGCAGCTTGCGACAGGGGGAGACTGAAGCTTTCTTT.

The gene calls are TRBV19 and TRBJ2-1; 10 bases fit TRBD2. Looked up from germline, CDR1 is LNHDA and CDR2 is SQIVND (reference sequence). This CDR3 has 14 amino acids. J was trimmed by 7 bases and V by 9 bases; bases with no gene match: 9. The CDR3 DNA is TGTGCCAGCGCCGGGACTAGCGTTTTGAATGAGCAGTTCTTC. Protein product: CASAGTSVLNEQFF.

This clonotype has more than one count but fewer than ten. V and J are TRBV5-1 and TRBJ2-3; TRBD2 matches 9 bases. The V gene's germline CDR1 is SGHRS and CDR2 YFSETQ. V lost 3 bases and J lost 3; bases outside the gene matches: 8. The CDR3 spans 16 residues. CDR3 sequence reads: CASSWGTSQGTDTQYF. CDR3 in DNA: TGCGCCAGCAGCTGGGGGACTAGCCAAGGAACAGATACGCAGTATTTT.